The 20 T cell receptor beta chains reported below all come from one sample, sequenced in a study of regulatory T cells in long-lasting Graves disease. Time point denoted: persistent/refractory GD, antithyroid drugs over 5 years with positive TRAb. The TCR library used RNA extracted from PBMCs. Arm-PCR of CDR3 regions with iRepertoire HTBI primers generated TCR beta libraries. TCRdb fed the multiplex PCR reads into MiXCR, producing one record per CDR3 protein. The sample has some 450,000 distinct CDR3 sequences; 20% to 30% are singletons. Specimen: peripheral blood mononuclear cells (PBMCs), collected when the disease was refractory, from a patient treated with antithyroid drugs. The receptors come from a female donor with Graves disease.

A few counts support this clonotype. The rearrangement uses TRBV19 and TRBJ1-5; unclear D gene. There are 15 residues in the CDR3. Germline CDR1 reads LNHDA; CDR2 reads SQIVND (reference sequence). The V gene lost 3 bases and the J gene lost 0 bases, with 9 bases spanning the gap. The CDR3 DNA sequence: TGTGCCAGTAGTATGGCAGCTTATAGCAATCAGCCCCAGCATTTT. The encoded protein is CASSMAAYSNQPQHF.

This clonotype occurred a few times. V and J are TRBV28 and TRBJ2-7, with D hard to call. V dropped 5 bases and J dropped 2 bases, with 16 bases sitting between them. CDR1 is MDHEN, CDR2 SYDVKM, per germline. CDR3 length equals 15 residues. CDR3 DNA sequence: TGTGCCAGCAGTCCCGCCGGTCAGGTGGCCTACGAGCAGTACTTC. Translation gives CASSPAGQVAYEQYF.

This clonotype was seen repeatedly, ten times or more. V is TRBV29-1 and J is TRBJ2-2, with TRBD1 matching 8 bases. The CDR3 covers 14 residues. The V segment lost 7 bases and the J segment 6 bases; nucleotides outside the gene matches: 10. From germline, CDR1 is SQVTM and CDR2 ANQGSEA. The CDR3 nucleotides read TGCAGCGCCGATGGGGACAGGAGGTCCGGGGAGCTGTTTTTT. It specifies CSADGDRRSGELFF.

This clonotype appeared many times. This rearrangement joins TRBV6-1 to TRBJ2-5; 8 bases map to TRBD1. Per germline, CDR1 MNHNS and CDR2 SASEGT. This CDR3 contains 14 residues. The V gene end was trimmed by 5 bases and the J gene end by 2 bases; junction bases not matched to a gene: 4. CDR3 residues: CASSLQGAQETQYF. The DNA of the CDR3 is TGTGCCAGCAGTCTCCAGGGGGCTCAAGAGACCCAGTACTTC.

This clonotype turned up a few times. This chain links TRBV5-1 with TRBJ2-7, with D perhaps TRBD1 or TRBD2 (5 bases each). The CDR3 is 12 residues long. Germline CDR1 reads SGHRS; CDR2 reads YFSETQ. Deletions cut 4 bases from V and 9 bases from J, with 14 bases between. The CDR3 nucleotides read TGCGCCAGCAGCAGTAACCGGGACGTGCAGTACTTC. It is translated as CASSSNRDVQYF. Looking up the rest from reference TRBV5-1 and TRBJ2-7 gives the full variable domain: KAGVTQTPRYLIKTRGQQVTLSCSPISGHRSVSWYQQTPGQGLQFLFEYFSETQRNKGNFPGRFSGRQFSNSRSEMNVSTLELGDSALYLCASSSNRDVQYFGPGTRLTVT.

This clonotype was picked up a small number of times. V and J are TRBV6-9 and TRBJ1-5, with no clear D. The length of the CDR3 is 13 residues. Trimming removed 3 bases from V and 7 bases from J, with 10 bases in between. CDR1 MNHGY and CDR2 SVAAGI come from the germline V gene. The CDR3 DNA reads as TGTGCCAGCAGTTACGAGGGCGGCCAGCCCCAGCATTTT. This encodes CASSYEGGQPQHF.

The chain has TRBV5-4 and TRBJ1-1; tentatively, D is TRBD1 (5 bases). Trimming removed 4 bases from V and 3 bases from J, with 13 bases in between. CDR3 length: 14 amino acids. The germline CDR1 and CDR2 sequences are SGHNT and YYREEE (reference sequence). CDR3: CASSSSQVYTEAFF. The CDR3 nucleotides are TGTGCCAGCAGCAGCTCACAGGTGTACACTGAAGCTTTCTTT.

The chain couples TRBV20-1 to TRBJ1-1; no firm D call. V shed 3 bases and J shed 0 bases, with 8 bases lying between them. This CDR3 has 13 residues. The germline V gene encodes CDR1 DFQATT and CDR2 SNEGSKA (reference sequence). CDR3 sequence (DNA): TGCAGTGCTAGGTTAGAAATGAACACTGAAGCTTTCTTT. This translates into CSARLEMNTEAFF.

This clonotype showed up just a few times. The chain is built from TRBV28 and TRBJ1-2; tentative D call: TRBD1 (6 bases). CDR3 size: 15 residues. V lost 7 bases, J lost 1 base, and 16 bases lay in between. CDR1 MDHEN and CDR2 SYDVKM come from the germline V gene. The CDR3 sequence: CASTLGGDSNYGYTF. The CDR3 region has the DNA TGTGCCAGCACCCTGGGGGGCGACAGTAACTATGGCTACACCTTC.

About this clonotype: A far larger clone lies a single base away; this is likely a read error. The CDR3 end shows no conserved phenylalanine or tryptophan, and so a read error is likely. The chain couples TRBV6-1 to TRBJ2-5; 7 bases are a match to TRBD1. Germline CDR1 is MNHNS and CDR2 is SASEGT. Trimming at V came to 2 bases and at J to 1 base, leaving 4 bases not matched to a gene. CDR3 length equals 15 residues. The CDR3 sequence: CASSETGTAQETQYS. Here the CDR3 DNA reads TGTGCCAGCAGTGAAACTGGGACAGCCCAAGAGACCCAGTACTCC.

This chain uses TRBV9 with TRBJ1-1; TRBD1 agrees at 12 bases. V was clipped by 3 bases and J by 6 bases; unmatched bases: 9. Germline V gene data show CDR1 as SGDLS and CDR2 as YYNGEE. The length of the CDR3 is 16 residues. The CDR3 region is CASSGRDRGLGAEAFF. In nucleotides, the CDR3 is TGTGCCAGCAGCGGCCGGGACAGGGGGCTGGGGGCTGAAGCTTTCTTT.

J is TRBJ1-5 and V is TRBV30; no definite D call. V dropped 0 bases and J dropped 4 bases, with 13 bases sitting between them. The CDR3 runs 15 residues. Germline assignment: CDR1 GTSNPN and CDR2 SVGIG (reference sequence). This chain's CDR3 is CAWSVPWGGNQPQHF. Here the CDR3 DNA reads TGTGCCTGGAGTGTTCCGTGGGGAGGGAATCAGCCCCAGCATTTT.

The CDR3 region has the DNA TGTGCCAGCAGCTTAGCTTGGGCAGATACGCAGTATTTT. Protein product: CASSLAWADTQYF. The rearrangement joins TRBV7-2 to TRBJ2-3; D ambiguous. V lost 0 bases to trimming and J lost 4 bases, with 5 bases between them. The CDR3 has 13 residues. Germline V gene lookup returns CDR1 SGHTA and CDR2 FQGNSA. The variable domain in full, with the rest retrieved from reference TRBV7-2 and TRBJ2-3, is GAGVSQSPSNKVTEKGKDVELRCDPISGHTALYWYRQSLGQGLEFLIYFQGNSAPDKSGLPSDRFSAERTGGSVSTLTIQRTQQEDSAVYLCASSLAWADTQYFGPGTRLTVL.

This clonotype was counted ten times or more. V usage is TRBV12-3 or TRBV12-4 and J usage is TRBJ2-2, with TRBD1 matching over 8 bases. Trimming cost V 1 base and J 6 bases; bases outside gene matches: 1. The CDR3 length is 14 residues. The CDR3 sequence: CASSLVTGAGELFF. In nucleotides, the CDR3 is TGTGCCAGCAGTTTAGTGACAGGGGCCGGGGAGCTGTTTTTT.

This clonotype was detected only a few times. The CDR3 DNA reads TGTGCCACCAGCAGGGTGTCGGGACTAGCGGGAGGGTACGAGCAGTACTTC. Translating gives CATSRVSGLAGGYEQYF. The rearrangement links TRBV15 to TRBJ2-7; 16 positions agree with TRBD2. The length of the CDR3 is 17 residues. Germline CDR1 reads LNHNV; CDR2 reads YYDKDF (reference sequence). Trimming cost V 3 bases and J 4 bases; bases outside gene matches: 6.

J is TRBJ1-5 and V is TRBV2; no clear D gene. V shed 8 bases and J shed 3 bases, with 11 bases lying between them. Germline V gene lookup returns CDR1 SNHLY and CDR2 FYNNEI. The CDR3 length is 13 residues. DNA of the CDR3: TGTGCCAGCGTTAGCAGTCCCAATCAGCCCCAGCATTTT. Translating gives CASVSSPNQPQHF.

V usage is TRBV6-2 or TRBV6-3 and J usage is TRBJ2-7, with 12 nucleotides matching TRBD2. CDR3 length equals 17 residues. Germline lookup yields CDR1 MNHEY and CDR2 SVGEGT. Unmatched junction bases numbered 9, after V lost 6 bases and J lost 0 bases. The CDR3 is CASRGGTSGWSSYEQYF. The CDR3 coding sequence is TGTGCCAGCAGAGGCGGGACTAGCGGGTGGAGCTCCTACGAGCAGTACTTC.

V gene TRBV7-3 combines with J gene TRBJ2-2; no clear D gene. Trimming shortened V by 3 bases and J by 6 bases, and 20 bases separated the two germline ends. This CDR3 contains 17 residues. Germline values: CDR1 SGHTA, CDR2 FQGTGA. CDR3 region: CASSFADIPTSPGELFF. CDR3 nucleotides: TGTGCCAGCAGCTTCGCCGATATCCCAACCTCTCCCGGGGAGCTGTTTTTT.

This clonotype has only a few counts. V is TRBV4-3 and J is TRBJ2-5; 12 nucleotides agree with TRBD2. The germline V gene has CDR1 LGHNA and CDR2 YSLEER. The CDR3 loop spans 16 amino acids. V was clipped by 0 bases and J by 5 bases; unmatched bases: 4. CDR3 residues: CASSQDLAGGPETQYF. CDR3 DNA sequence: TGCGCCAGCAGCCAAGATCTAGCGGGAGGGCCTGAGACCCAGTACTTC.

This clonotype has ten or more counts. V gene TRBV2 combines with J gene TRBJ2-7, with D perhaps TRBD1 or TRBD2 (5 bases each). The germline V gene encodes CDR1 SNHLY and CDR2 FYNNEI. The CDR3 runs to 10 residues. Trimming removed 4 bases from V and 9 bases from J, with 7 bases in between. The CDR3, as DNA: TGTGCCAGCAGTGGGGGGATGCAGTACTTC. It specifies CASSGGMQYF.